The clone carrying this T cell receptor (beta chain) was counted between two and nine times. The entry originates in a study of immune characterization of retroperitoneal liposarcoma. MiXCR, applied by TCRdb to the PCR reads, yields one record per CDR3 protein. Of some 10,000 distinct CDR3 sequences in the sample, around a quarter were seen once. The germline CDR1 and CDR2 sequences are MNHNY and SVGAGI (reference sequence). The V segment lost 2 bases and the J segment 3 bases; nucleotides outside the gene matches: 3. This CDR3 has 15 amino acids. Sequenced input: tumor tissue. This TCR derives from a female donor with retroperitoneal liposarcoma. The chain employs TRBV6-6 and TRBJ2-1; 8 bases are shared with TRBD1. DNA for the CDR3: TGTGCCAGCAGTTACGGACAGGGTCACTACAATGAGCAGTTCTTC. It translates to CASSYGQGHYNEQFF.